These 10 T cell receptor beta chains came from one sample sequenced in a study of T cell changes during pregnancy in multiple sclerosis. The repertoire was sequenced with immunoSEQ multiplex PCR; TCRdb's copy has only in-frame clones and lacks some. This table has about 40,000 clones, 80% to 95% appearing once. The source was CD4+ T cells from peripheral blood mononuclear cells, collected in the third trimester of pregnancy. The receptors come from a female donor with multiple sclerosis, enrolled in a pregnancy study.

The rearrangement uses TRBV10-3 and TRBJ2-3; 12 bases fit TRBD2. This CDR3 has 18 amino acids. V was pared by 6 bases and J by 0 bases, with 10 bases of the junction left unmatched. Germline lookup yields CDR1 ENHRY and CDR2 SYGVKD. CDR3 residues: CAISGRTGTSGSTDTQYF. CDR3 in DNA: TGTGCCATCAGCGGCCGGACCGGGACTAGCGGGAGCACAGATACGCAGTATTTT.

V usage is TRBV7-9 and J usage is TRBJ1-1, with D possibly matching TRBD1 (6 bases). CDR1 is SEHNR, CDR2 FQNEAQ, per germline (reference sequence). The CDR3 consists of 13 residues. The V end was cut by 4 bases, the J end by 10 bases, with 16 bases between. The CDR3 spells CASSSQGQLGAFF. In nucleotides, the CDR3 is TGTGCCAGCAGCTCACAGGGTCAATTGGGAGCTTTCTTT.

The chain couples TRBV13 to TRBJ1-2; D remains ambiguous. The V end was cut by 4 bases, the J end by 8 bases, with 17 bases between. The germline V gene has CDR1 PRHDT and CDR2 FYEKMQ (reference sequence). The CDR3 runs 14 residues. CDR3 DNA sequence: TGTGCCAGCAGCTCTCCCTCCTCCCCGGGGGGCTACACCTTC. The encoded protein is CASSSPSSPGGYTF.

This chain links TRBV5-1 with TRBJ1-3, with TRBD1 identical over 8 bases. There are 18 residues in the CDR3. Unmatched junction bases numbered 8, after V lost 0 bases and J lost 0 bases. The germline V gene encodes CDR1 SGHRS and CDR2 YFSETQ. The CDR3 coding sequence is TGCGCCAGCAGCTTGGGGGTTGTGGGACAGGCCTCTGGAAACACCATATATTTT. It is translated as CASSLGVVGQASGNTIYF.

The sample holds a few counts of this clone. This chain joins TRBV5-6 and TRBJ2-3, with a tentative D call TRBD1 (5 bases). Trimming stripped 4 bases from V and 1 base from J, with 10 bases between. The CDR3 length is 14 residues. CDR1 is SGHDT and CDR2 is YYEEEE in the germline V gene. The CDR3 here is CASSGLQGTDTQYF. CDR3 DNA sequence: TGTGCCAGCAGCGGATTACAGGGCACAGATACGCAGTATTTT.

The CDR3: CASRGLGQQSNYGYTF. CDR3 sequence (DNA): TGTGCCAGCAGGGGTTTGGGCCAGCAGTCTAACTATGGCTACACCTTC. The rearrangement joins TRBV2 to TRBJ1-2; D call uncertain. Trimming stripped 6 bases from V and 0 bases from J, with 17 bases between. CDR3 length: 16 residues. In germline, CDR1 is SNHLY, CDR2 FYNNEI.

The CDR3 reads CASSLFSGRGGELFF. The CDR3 DNA reads as TGTGCCAGCAGTTTATTTAGCGGGAGAGGGGGGGAGCTGTTTTTT. This chain joins TRBV27 and TRBJ2-2; TRBD2 agrees at 9 bases. The CDR3 consists of 15 residues. The germline V gene has CDR1 MNHEY and CDR2 SMNVEV (reference sequence). J was trimmed by 8 bases and V by 1 base; bases with no gene match: 5.

The chain carries TRBV6-5 and TRBJ2-7, with 10 bases fitting TRBD1. CDR1 MNHEY and CDR2 SVGAGI come from the germline V gene. CDR3 length equals 14 residues. Trimming at V came to 6 bases and at J to 4 bases, leaving 6 bases not matched to a gene. The chain's CDR3 is CASRGQGVLYEQYF. The CDR3 DNA reads TGTGCCAGCAGAGGACAGGGGGTTTTATACGAGCAGTACTTC.

This clone showed up just once. The CDR3 spells CASSGGQRDYGYTF. CDR3 in DNA: TGTGCCAGCAGTGGTGGTCAGCGCGACTATGGCTACACCTTC. The rearrangement joins TRBV6-1 to TRBJ1-2; no reliable D call. This CDR3 has 14 residues. Germline CDR1 MNHNS, CDR2 SASEGT. Trimming removed 4 bases at V and 3 bases at J, with 12 bases between.

This sequence joins TRBV4-1 and TRBJ1-1; 7 bases are shared with TRBD1. The CDR3 runs to 16 residues. Germline V gene data show CDR1 as MGHRA and CDR2 as YSYEKL. The junction had 9 bases not matched to a gene; V was cut back by 0 bases and J by 5 bases. CDR3 DNA: TGCGCCAGCAGCCAAGAAGGGGGCAGGGCTTGGACTGAAGCTTTCTTT. It encodes CASSQEGGRAWTEAFF.